These T cell receptor beta chains were read from a single sample in a study of identical twins. TCRdb reprocessed the 5' RACE reads with MiXCR, giving one entry per CDR3 protein. The top ten clones hold around 2% of a sample with 640,000 or so distinct CDR3 sequences, approximately 6.1% of them seen once. The sequenced sample consisted of naive T cells sorted from blood. The origin of the receptors is a man in his late teens or twenties in good health. The CDR3 runs from the conserved cysteine through the conserved F or W. The listing skips clone size in some rows; elsewhere it reads once, few, many or a size class.

length: 15; size: many; V: TRBV12-3/TRBV12-4; J: TRBJ2-7; CDR3: CASSGTSGISYEQYF
length: 13; size: many; V: TRBV20-1; J: TRBJ2-1; CDR3: CSARVGPSGEQFF
length: 16; size: .; V: TRBV9; J: TRBJ1-3; CDR3: CASSVFQGQREDTIYF
length: 16; size: many; V: TRBV3-1; J: TRBJ2-1; CDR3: CASSRDGLAVYNEQFF
length: 15; size: few; V: TRBV27; J: TRBJ2-5; CDR3: CASNPSTGARETQYF
length: 15; size: few; V: TRBV7-8; J: TRBJ2-1; CDR3: CASRADRQGWNEQFF
length: 13; size: few; V: TRBV6-1; J: TRBJ2-1; CDR3: CASSPFSGVEQFF
length: 15; size: .; V: TRBV9; J: TRBJ2-5; CDR3: CASSVDSGSVKTQYF
length: 13; size: .; V: TRBV7-9; J: TRBJ2-7; CDR3: CASSFSGAHEQYF
length: 15; size: .; V: TRBV27; J: TRBJ2-5; CDR3: CASSLVNGIQETQYF
length: 13; size: many; V: TRBV2; J: TRBJ2-2; CDR3: CARGGYRTGELFF
length: 17; size: .; V: TRBV7-9; J: TRBJ1-4; CDR3: CASSQRPGQLTNEKLFF
length: 15; size: many; V: TRBV24-1; J: TRBJ2-1; CDR3: CATSDFWTGSSEQFF
length: 16; size: .; V: TRBV7-2; J: TRBJ2-1; CDR3: CASSSQLGLAGGVQFF
length: 15; size: many; V: TRBV20-1; J: TRBJ2-3; CDR3: CSARGGARSIDTQYF
length: 15; size: .; V: TRBV5-5; J: TRBJ2-7; CDR3: CASSKSGTSAYEQYF
length: 16; size: .; V: TRBV11-3; J: TRBJ2-4; CDR3: CASRGDGLLAKNIQYF
length: 16; size: .; V: TRBV12-3/TRBV12-4; J: TRBJ1-3; CDR3: CASRLTRGNSGNTIYF
length: 11; size: many; V: TRBV20-1; J: TRBJ2-7; CDR3: CSAEQGYEQYF